This entry concerns a single T cell receptor beta chain. Its specificity is unknown. Trimming shortened V by 6 bases and J by 0 bases, and 9 bases separated the two germline ends. The CDR3 runs to 14 residues. The V gene's germline CDR1 is MNHNY and CDR2 SVGAGI (reference sequence). Anyone with autoimmune disease history or systemic immunosuppression was excluded. Peripheral blood came from all dose cohorts at three timepoints. The assay was immunoSEQ multiplex PCR, and TCRdb's table has in-frame clones only and misses some. Of about 53,000 clones listed, roughly 84% are singletons. This entry comes from a study of OX40 agonist ivuxolimab in advanced cancers. Findings and caveats of the study: The study found that CD8+ T cells averaged more expanded clones than CD4+. Also present in some nonresponders was a low level of normalized T-cell clonal expansion.

The specimen comprised CD4+ or CD8+ T cells sorted from blood, sampled in a trial of the OX40 agonist ivuxolimab. This TCR came from an adult with an advanced solid tumor such as melanoma, head and neck, liver or kidney cancer. The rearrangement links TRBV6-6 to TRBJ2-1; tentative D call: TRBD1 (5 bases). CDR3 protein: CASRRQLSYNEQFF. The CDR3 coding sequence is TGTGCCAGCAGGAGACAGCTCTCCTACAATGAGCAGTTCTTC.